A selection of T cell receptor beta chains follows, all from one sample in a study of blood T cells in healthy people across ages. TCRdb fed the 5' RACE reads into MiXCR, producing one record per CDR3 protein. The sample contains approximately 700,000 distinct CDR3 sequences, about 34% of which appear only once. Specimen: blood. The source is a woman of 80 years or more in good health. Each CDR3 is given without its conserved first and last residue. The D gene is left open where the match is weak. Clone size appears in some rows only: once, few, many, or a class for an expanded clone.

TRBD1 | many | TRBV5-1 | ASSPDRRGYT
- | many | TRBV24-1 | ATSDDAGLEQY
TRBD1 | few | TRBV10-3 | AISEKPGGNEKLF
TRBD1 | many | TRBV20-1 | SARGWGTVSYEQY
TRBD2 | - | TRBV20-1 | SAREFAGAYEQY
- | - | TRBV5-1 | ASSKQAGYGYT
- | - | TRBV6-5 | ASSRVRGLGDSPLH
- | medium-sized | TRBV20-1 | SALPIGVGIYGYT
- | - | TRBV20-1 | SARDPGGLNEQF
- | - | TRBV12-5 | ASGLTGTEAF
TRBD1 | many | TRBV29-1 | SVRTGNSNQPQH
- | many | TRBV5-5 | ASSSLEGQPQH